The clone carrying this TCR beta chain was observed a few times. Its target is unknown. The CDR3 is made up of 15 amino acids. Germline V gene sequence: CDR1 GTSNPN, CDR2 SVGIG (reference sequence). Mismatch repair deficiency was confirmed in all patients, by PCR or immunohistochemistry. The repertoire was sequenced with immunoSEQ multiplex PCR; TCRdb's copy has only in-frame clones and lacks some. The table shows about 15,000 clones, with roughly 84% occurring only once. This entry belongs to a study of PD-1 blockade in mismatch repair-deficient tumors. Study findings and constraints: Rapid post-treatment expansion, then contraction, generally preceding radiologic response, marked tumor-resident clones.

The sequence derives from an adult with mismatch repair-deficient cancer. The rearrangement links TRBV30 to TRBJ2-2, with 10 bases aligning to TRBD1. The material sequenced was PBMCs, taken before pembrolizumab treatment. CDR3 DNA: TGTGCAGCAACCCCCGGGACAGGGGACACCGGGGAGCTGTTTTTT. The encoded protein is CAATPGTGDTGELFF. Complete variable domain (other parts from reference TRBV30 and TRBJ2-2): SQTIHQWPATLVQPVGSPLSLECTVEGTSNPNLYWYRQAAGRGLQLLFYSVGIGQISSEVPQNLSASRPQDRQFILSSKKLLLSDSGFYLCAATPGTGDTGELFFGEGSRLTVL.